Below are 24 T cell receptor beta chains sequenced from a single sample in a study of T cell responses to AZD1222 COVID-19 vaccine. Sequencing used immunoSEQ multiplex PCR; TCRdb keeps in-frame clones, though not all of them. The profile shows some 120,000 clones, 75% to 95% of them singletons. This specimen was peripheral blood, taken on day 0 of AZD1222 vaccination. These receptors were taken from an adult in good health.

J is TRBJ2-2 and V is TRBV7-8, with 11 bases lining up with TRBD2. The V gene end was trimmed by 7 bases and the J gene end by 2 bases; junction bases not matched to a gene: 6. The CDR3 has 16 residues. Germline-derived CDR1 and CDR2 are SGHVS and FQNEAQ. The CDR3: CASILGTSGNTGELFF. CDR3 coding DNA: TGTGCCAGCATTCTCGGGACTAGCGGTAACACCGGGGAGCTGTTTTTT.

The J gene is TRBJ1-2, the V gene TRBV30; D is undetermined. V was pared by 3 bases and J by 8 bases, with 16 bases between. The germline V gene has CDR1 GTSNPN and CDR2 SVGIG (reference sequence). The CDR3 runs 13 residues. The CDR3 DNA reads TGTGCCTGGAGAATTCAACAGACTGCGGGCTACACCTTC. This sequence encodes CAWRIQQTAGYTF.

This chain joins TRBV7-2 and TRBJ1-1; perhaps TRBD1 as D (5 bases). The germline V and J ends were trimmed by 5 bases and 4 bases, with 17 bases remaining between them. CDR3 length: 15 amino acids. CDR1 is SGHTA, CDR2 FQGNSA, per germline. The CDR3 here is CASSTRGFQSTEAFF. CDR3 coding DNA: TGTGCCAGCAGCACAAGGGGCTTCCAAAGCACTGAAGCTTTCTTT.

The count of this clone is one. In DNA, the CDR3 is TGCGCCAGCAGTCTTAGGACGGGTGGGCAGCCCCAGCATTTT. Protein: CASSLRTGGQPQHF. The gene calls are TRBV4-1 and TRBJ1-5; D is unclear. There are 14 residues in the CDR3. CDR1 is MGHRA, CDR2 YSYEKL, per germline. V lost 6 bases to trimming and J lost 7 bases, with 16 bases between them.

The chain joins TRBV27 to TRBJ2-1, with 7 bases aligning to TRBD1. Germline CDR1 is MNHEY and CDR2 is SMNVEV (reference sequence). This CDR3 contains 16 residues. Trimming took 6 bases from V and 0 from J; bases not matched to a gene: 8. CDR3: CASSPPRDSSYNEQFF. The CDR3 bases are TGTGCCAGCAGCCCGCCCCGGGACAGCTCCTACAATGAGCAGTTCTTC.

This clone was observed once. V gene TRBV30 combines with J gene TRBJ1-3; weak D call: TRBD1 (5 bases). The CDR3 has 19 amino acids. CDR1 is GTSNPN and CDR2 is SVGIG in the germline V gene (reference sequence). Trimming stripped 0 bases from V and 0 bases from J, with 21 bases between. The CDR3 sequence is CAWSVWQGPQWGSGNTIYF. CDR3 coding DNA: TGTGCCTGGAGTGTATGGCAGGGACCACAATGGGGCTCTGGAAACACCATATATTTT.

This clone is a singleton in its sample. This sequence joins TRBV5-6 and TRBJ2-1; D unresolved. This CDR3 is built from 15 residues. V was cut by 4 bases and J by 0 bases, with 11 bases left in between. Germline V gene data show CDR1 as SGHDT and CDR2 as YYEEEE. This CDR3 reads CASSLTPSSYNEQFF. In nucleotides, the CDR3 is TGTGCCAGCAGCCTGACGCCTAGCTCCTACAATGAGCAGTTCTTC.

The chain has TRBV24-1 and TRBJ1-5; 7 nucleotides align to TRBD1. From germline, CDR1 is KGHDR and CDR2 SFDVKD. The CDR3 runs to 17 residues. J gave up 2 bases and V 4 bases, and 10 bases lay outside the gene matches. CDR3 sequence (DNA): TGTGCCACCAGTGACCCTACAGGGGCCGGGGGCAATCAGCCCCAGCATTTT. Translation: CATSDPTGAGGNQPQHF.

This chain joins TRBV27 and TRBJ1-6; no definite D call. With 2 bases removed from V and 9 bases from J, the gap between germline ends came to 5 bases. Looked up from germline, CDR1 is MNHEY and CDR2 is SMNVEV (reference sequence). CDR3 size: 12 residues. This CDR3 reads CASSLIGSPLHF. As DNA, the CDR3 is TGTGCCAGCAGTTTAATCGGTTCACCCCTCCACTTT.

DNA for the CDR3: TGTGCCAGCAGTTTCCAGGGACAGGAGCAGTTCTTC. It encodes CASSFQGQEQFF. This chain uses TRBV12-3 or TRBV12-4 with TRBJ2-1, with 7 bases aligning to TRBD1. The CDR3 totals 12 residues. Trimming at V came to 3 bases and at J to 10 bases, leaving 3 bases not matched to a gene.

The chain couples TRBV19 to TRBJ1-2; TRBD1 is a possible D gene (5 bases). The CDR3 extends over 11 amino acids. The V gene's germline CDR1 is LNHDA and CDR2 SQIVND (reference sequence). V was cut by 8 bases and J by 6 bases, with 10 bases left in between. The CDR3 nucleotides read TGTGCCAGTGGGCCGGGGGATGGCTACACCTTC. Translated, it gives CASGPGDGYTF.

CDR3 loop: CASSEPLAGVVNEQFF. The CDR3 DNA reads as TGTGCCAGCAGTGAGCCACTAGCGGGAGTTGTCAATGAGCAGTTCTTC. The V and J genes are TRBV6-1 and TRBJ2-1; 11 positions match TRBD2. Germline CDR1 is MNHNS and CDR2 is SASEGT. V lost 3 bases, J lost 6 bases, and 7 bases stayed unmatched. The CDR3 loop spans 16 amino acids.

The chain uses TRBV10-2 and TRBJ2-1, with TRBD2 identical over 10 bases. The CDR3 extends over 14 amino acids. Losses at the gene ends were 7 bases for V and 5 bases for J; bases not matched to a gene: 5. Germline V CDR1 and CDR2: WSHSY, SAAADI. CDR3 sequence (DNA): TGCGCCAGCAAACCCGGACTAGCGGACAATGAGCAGTTCTTC. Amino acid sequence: CASKPGLADNEQFF.

CDR3 region: CASSQGSEFYGYTF. In DNA form, the CDR3 reads TGTGCCAGCAGCCAAGGGTCCGAGTTCTATGGCTACACCTTC. The chain couples TRBV4-2 to TRBJ1-2; D is undetermined. Germline V gene data show CDR1 as LGHNA and CDR2 as YNFKEQ. Trimming stripped 1 base from V and 4 bases from J, with 10 bases between. This CDR3 comprises 14 residues.

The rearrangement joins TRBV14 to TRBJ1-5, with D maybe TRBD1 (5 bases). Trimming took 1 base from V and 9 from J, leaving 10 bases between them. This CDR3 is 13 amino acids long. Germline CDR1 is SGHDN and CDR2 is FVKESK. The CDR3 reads CASSQGQSMPQHF. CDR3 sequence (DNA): TGTGCCAGCAGCCAAGGACAGTCTATGCCCCAGCATTTT.

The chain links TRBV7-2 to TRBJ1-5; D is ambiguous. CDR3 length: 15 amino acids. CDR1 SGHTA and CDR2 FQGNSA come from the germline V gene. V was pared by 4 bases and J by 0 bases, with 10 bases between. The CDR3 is CASSSGDYSNQPQHF. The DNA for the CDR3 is TGTGCCAGCAGCTCCGGGGATTATAGCAATCAGCCCCAGCATTTT.

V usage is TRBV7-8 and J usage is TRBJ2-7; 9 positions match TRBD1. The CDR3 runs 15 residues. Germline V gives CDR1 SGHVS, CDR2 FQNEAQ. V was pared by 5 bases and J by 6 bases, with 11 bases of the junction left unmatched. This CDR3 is CASSPEGTGNGEQYF. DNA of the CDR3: TGTGCCAGCAGCCCAGAAGGGACAGGGAATGGCGAGCAGTACTTC.

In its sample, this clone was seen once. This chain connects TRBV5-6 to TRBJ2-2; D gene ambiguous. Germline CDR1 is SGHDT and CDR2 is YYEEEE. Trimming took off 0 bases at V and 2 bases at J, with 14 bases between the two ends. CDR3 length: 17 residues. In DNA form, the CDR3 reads TGTGCCAGCAGCTTGGGGCTTAGCCCATATAACACCGGGGAGCTGTTTTTT. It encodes CASSLGLSPYNTGELFF. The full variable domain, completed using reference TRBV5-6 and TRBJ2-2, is DAGVTQSPTHLIKTRGQQVTLRCSPKSGHDTVSWYQQALGQGPQFIFQYYEEEERQRGNFPDRFSGHQFPNYSSELNVNALLLGDSALYLCASSLGLSPYNTGELFFGEGSRLTVL.

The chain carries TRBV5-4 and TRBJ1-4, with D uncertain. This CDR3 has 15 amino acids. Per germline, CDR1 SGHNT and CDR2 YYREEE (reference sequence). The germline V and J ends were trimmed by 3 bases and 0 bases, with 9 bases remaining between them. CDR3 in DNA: TGTGCCAGCAGCTCTGGGCCCTCAACTAATGAAAAACTGTTTTTT. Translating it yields CASSSGPSTNEKLFF.

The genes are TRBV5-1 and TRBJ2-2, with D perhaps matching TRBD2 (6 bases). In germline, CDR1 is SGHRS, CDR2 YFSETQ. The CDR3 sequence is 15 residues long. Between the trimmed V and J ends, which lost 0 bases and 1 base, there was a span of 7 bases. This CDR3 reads CASSLVAENTGELFF. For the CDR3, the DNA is TGCGCCAGCAGCTTGGTAGCGGAGAACACCGGGGAGCTGTTTTTT.

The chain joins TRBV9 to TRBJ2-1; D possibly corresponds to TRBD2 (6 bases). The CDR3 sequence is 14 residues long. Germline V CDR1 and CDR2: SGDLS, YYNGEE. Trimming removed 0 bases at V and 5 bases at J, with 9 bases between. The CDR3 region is CASSVAASDNEQFF. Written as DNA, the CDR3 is TGTGCCAGCAGCGTAGCAGCTAGCGACAATGAGCAGTTCTTC.

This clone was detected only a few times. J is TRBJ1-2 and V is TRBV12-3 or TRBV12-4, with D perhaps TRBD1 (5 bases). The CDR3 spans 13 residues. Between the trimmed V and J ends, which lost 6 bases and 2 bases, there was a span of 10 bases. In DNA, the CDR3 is TGTGCCAGCAGCACCGGGACGAACTATGGCTACACCTTC. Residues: CASSTGTNYGYTF.

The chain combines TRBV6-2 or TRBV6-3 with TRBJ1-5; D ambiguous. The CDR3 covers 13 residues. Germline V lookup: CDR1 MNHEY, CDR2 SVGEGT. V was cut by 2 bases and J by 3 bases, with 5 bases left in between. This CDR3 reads CASSYEANQPQHF. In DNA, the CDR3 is TGTGCCAGCAGTTACGAGGCCAATCAGCCCCAGCATTTT.

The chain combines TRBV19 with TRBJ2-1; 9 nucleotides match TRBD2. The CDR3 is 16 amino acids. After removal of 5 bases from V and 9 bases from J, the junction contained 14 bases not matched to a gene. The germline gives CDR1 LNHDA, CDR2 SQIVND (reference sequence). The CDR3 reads CASSGGAGGGGVEQFF. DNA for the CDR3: TGTGCCAGTAGTGGAGGAGCGGGAGGCGGTGGGGTTGAGCAGTTCTTC.